This TCR beta chain originates from a study of Ad26.COV2.S vaccination and SARS-CoV-2 variants. Here immunoSEQ multiplex PCR was the method, and the copy in TCRdb shows in-frame clones only, minus some. The sample has around 370,000 clones, approximately 84% seen once. To note about this clone: As yet, its antigen is unknown.

Study results and caveats: The TCR-based breadth and depth measures might underestimate overall T cell responses.

The treatment was: some 20 received Ad26.COV2.S at low or high dose, single or two shots; about 5 received placebo; per-sample allocation not given. Samples were taken on day 63 after the first vaccine or placebo injection. Within Boston, the person who donated was an adult of 18-55 years. This CDR3 region has 16 residues. V lost 0 bases to trimming and J lost 5 bases; unmatched junction nucleotides: 5. CDR1 and CDR2 from the germline V gene are KGHDR and SFDVKD. The sequences come from peripheral blood, collected in a trial of Ad26.COV2.S vaccine versus placebo. This clonotype was obtained from a person aged 18-65 years who received the Ad26.COV2.S COVID-19 vaccine or a placebo. This rearrangement joins TRBV24-1 to TRBJ2-1, with 8 bases fitting TRBD1. The CDR3 nucleotides are TGTGCCACCAGTGATTTGGGGACAGGCAGGAACAATGAGCAGTTCTTC. It is translated as CATSDLGTGRNNEQFF.